These 28 T cell receptor beta chains originate from one sample sequenced in a study of blood T cells in healthy people across ages. Using a J-beta primer mix together with a sample-barcoded 5' primer, a second PCR was run for roughly 6 to 11 cycles. TCRdb re-called the 5' RACE reads through MiXCR, storing one row per CDR3 protein. The table lists some 550,000 distinct CDR3 sequences, 40% to 50% of them singletons. Sequencing was carried out using blood. The receptors here all came from a man older than 75 in good health.

This sequence joins TRBV4-2 and TRBJ1-5, with 7 bases matching TRBD1. The CDR3 has 16 amino acids. J lost 5 bases, V lost 2 bases, and 9 bases had no gene match. Looked up from germline, CDR1 is LGHNA and CDR2 is YNFKEQ. For the CDR3, the DNA is TGTGCCAGCAGCCAAAAAACCACAGGGGTGGATCAGCCCCAGCATTTT. Its protein is CASSQKTTGVDQPQHF.

Points on this clonotype: One end of the junction is discordant with germline, which a read error may explain. The CDR3 DNA reads as TGTGCCAGCAGTTACCGGGGGGCCTCCCACAATGAGCAGTTCTTC. Translation gives CASSYRGASHNEQFF. The chain couples TRBV6-2 or TRBV6-3 to TRBJ2-1; TRBD2 might be the D (7 bases). The CDR3 loop spans 15 amino acids. Germline assignment: CDR1 MNHEY and CDR2 SVGEGT.

This clonotype has only a few counts. This chain joins TRBV20-1 and TRBJ2-5; the D gene could be TRBD1 or TRBD2 (5 bases each). The CDR3 has 14 amino acids. Germline lookup yields CDR1 DFQATT and CDR2 SNEGSKA (reference sequence). V lost 1 base and J lost 1, with 10 bases in between. Here the CDR3 DNA reads TGCAGTGCTAGAGGGGACGGAATCCAAGAGACCCAGTACTTC. This codes for CSARGDGIQETQYF.

The V gene is TRBV15, the J gene TRBJ2-7; D call uncertain. Germline V gives CDR1 LNHNV, CDR2 YYDKDF (reference sequence). The CDR3 runs to 15 residues. Trimming took 1 base from V and 0 from J, leaving 10 bases between them. CDR3 sequence reads: CATSRGDKSSYEQYF. As DNA, the CDR3 is TGTGCCACCAGCAGAGGTGACAAGAGCTCCTACGAGCAGTACTTC.

This clonotype was detected a few times. The genes are TRBV12-3 or TRBV12-4 and TRBJ2-1; TRBD2 is a possible D gene (5 bases). The CDR3 is made up of 13 amino acids. V lost 8 bases and J lost 3, with 11 bases in between. DNA for the CDR3: TGTGCCAGCGCAAGCCGGGGCTACAATGAGCAGTTCTTC. Its protein is CASASRGYNEQFF.

The V call is TRBV27, the J call TRBJ1-5, with D unresolved. V lost 8 bases and J 3 bases, leaving 11 bases between the germline ends. Germline CDR1 MNHEY, CDR2 SMNVEV (reference sequence). The CDR3 is 13 residues long. CDR3 protein: CASAGMLNQPQHF. The CDR3 DNA follows: TGTGCCAGCGCCGGGATGCTCAATCAGCCCCAGCATTTT.

This clonotype was detected a few times. This chain links TRBV12-3 or TRBV12-4 with TRBJ2-7; D may be TRBD1 or TRBD2 (5 bases each). Trimming removed 3 bases from V and 5 bases from J, with 14 bases in between. The CDR3 is 14 residues long. The CDR3, as DNA: TGTGCCAGCAGTTTTATAGGGACCGGCCACGAGCAGTACTTC. Its protein product is CASSFIGTGHEQYF.

The chain joins TRBV28 to TRBJ1-1; 12 nucleotides align to TRBD1. There are 16 residues in the CDR3. Germline values: CDR1 MDHEN, CDR2 SYDVKM. V dropped 5 bases and J dropped 3; count of bases not matched to a gene: 7. In DNA, the CDR3 is TGTGCCAGCAGTACGGGACAGGGGGCACCCCACACTGAAGCTTTCTTT. Its translation is CASSTGQGAPHTEAFF.

This clonotype was counted only a few times. The genes are TRBV28 and TRBJ1-1; 10 bases are shared with TRBD1. The junction had 15 bases not matched to a gene; V was cut back by 5 bases and J by 3 bases. This CDR3 comprises 18 residues. The V gene's germline CDR1 is MDHEN and CDR2 SYDVKM. CDR3 residues: CASSPLFGTGVPDTEAFF. The CDR3 region has the DNA TGTGCCAGCAGTCCTCTCTTTGGGACAGGGGTTCCAGACACTGAAGCTTTCTTT.

V is TRBV21-1 and J is TRBJ2-7; the listed D gene, TRBD1, was not tested against the DNA. TRBV21-1 is recorded as a pseudogene. CDR3 length: 16 residues. CDR3 sequence (DNA): TGTGCCAGCAGAGCCTCCTCTGTCTCGCTACCCTACGAGCAGTACTTC. Protein product: CASRASSVSLPYEQYF.

This clonotype was detected only a few times. The rearrangement links TRBV28 to TRBJ2-7; no firm D call. There are 13 residues in the CDR3. V lost 6 bases to trimming and J lost 3 bases, with 12 bases between them. Germline values: CDR1 MDHEN, CDR2 SYDVKM. Written as DNA, the CDR3 is TGTGCCAGCAGGAAACAAGCTCTCTACGAGCAGTACTTC. It codes for CASRKQALYEQYF.

The chain employs TRBV29-1 and TRBJ2-5; 7 nucleotides line up with TRBD2. This CDR3 is built from 12 residues. Germline-derived CDR1 and CDR2 are SQVTM and ANQGSEA. CDR3 protein: CFGGEPGETQYF. CDR3 sequence (DNA): TGCTTTGGGGGGGAACCGGGAGAGACCCAGTACTTC.

The chain recombines TRBV9 with TRBJ2-1; TRBD2 might be the D (5 bases). With 0 bases removed from V and 4 bases from J, the gap between germline ends came to 11 bases. CDR1 and CDR2 (germline): SGDLS, YYNGEE. The CDR3 totals 15 residues. Here the CDR3 reads CASSVGASPYNEQFF. CDR3 DNA sequence: TGTGCCAGCAGCGTAGGGGCTAGCCCTTACAATGAGCAGTTCTTC.

V gene TRBV7-9 combines with J gene TRBJ2-1; TRBD1 might be the D (5 bases). CDR3 size: 16 residues. The V end lost 4 bases, the J end lost 0 bases, and 13 bases lay between the germline ends. CDR1 and CDR2 from the germline V gene are SEHNR and FQNEAQ (reference sequence). The CDR3 loop is CASSSSGFSSYNEQFF. The CDR3 nucleotides are TGTGCCAGCAGCTCCTCAGGGTTTAGCTCCTACAATGAGCAGTTCTTC. Complete variable domain (other parts from reference TRBV7-9 and TRBJ2-1): DTGVSQNPRHKITKRGQNVTFRCDPISEHNRLYWYRQTLGQGPEFLTYFQNEAQLEKSRLLSDRFSAERPKGSFSTLEIQRTEQGDSAMYLCASSSSGFSSYNEQFFGPGTRLTVL.

This chain connects TRBV7-2 to TRBJ1-2; D remains ambiguous. Germline V gives CDR1 SGHTA, CDR2 FQGNSA. This CDR3 has 17 residues. V lost 1 base, J lost 0 bases, and 15 bases lay in between. CDR3 sequence reads: CASSLVSRTVANYGYTF. The CDR3 DNA sequence: TGTGCCAGCAGCTTAGTATCGCGGACCGTAGCTAACTATGGCTACACCTTC.

The V gene is TRBV9, the J gene TRBJ2-7; the D gene is possibly TRBD1 (6 bases). Trimming left V 0 bases short and J 7 bases short, with 20 bases between. This CDR3 has 16 residues. CDR1 and CDR2 (germline): SGDLS, YYNGEE. The chain's CDR3 is CASSVEVSGERNEQYF. CDR3 sequence (DNA): TGTGCCAGCAGCGTAGAGGTTTCAGGGGAGCGGAATGAGCAGTACTTC. The entire variable domain, with the rest obtained from reference TRBV9 and TRBJ2-7, is as follows: DSGVTQTPKHLITATGQRVTLRCSPRSGDLSVYWYQQSLDQGLQFLIQYYNGEERAKGNILERFSAQQFPDLHSELNLSSLELGDSALYFCASSVEVSGERNEQYFGPGTRLTVT.

The chain links TRBV9 to TRBJ2-1; D perhaps matches TRBD1 (5 bases). V lost 4 bases to trimming and J lost 10 bases, with 18 bases between them. This CDR3 region has 14 residues. Per germline, CDR1 SGDLS and CDR2 YYNGEE. DNA of the CDR3: TGTGCCAGCAGCACCTGGGTTCAGGGCCGCGAGCAGTTCTTC. As protein: CASSTWVQGREQFF.

V gene TRBV4-3 combines with J gene TRBJ2-3; 7 bases line up with TRBD2. Germline loops: CDR1 LGHNA, CDR2 YSLEER. The CDR3 length is 15 residues. V shed 1 base, J shed 0 bases, and the junction held 1 base outside the gene matches. This chain's CDR3 is CASSQGSGSTDTQYF. In DNA, the CDR3 is TGCGCCAGCAGCCAAGGTAGCGGGAGCACAGATACGCAGTATTTT.

This clonotype was seen a few times. The chain is built from TRBV29-1 and TRBJ2-5; 7 positions agree with TRBD2. Per germline, CDR1 SQVTM and CDR2 ANQGSEA. The V segment lost 6 bases and the J segment 9 bases; nucleotides outside the gene matches: 16. The CDR3 has 14 amino acids. The CDR3, as DNA: TGCAGCGTAGAACCCGCGGGAGTCACGAATGCCCAGTACTTC. The encoded protein is CSVEPAGVTNAQYF.

The chain couples TRBV2 to TRBJ1-1; 7 bases fit TRBD1. With V trimmed by 9 bases and J by 0 bases, 4 bases remained unmatched. The CDR3 consists of 13 residues. CDR1 is SNHLY and CDR2 is FYNNEI in the germline V gene. The CDR3 coding sequence is TGTGCCAGTGGGACAGCCATGAACACTGAAGCTTTCTTT. Translation: CASGTAMNTEAFF.

This clonotype was detected many times. The V call is TRBV4-1, the J call TRBJ2-1, with D tentatively TRBD1 or TRBD2 (5 bases each). This CDR3 comprises 17 residues. The V end lost 0 bases, the J end lost 2 bases, and 14 bases lay between the germline ends. The germline V gene has CDR1 MGHRA and CDR2 YSYEKL. CDR3 DNA sequence: TGCGCCAGCAGCCAAGAGGGTACCCAGGGACCCTACAATGAGCAGTTCTTC. It encodes CASSQEGTQGPYNEQFF.

The J gene is TRBJ2-4, the V gene TRBV4-1; 10 bases align to TRBD1. Matching the DNA end better, TRBJ2-7 makes the J call doubtful. This CDR3 spans 14 amino acids. CDR1 MGHRA and CDR2 YSYEKL come from the germline V gene. CDR3 DNA: TGCGCCAGCAGCGCCCGGACAGGGGGTTACGAGCAGTACTTC. Protein product: CASSARTGGYEQYF.

This clonotype occurred a few times. V gene TRBV5-6 combines with J gene TRBJ1-2; D is ambiguous. The V end was cut by 3 bases, the J end by 1 base, with 13 bases between. CDR1 is SGHDT, CDR2 YYEEEE, per germline. The CDR3 totals 15 residues. CDR3 nucleotides: TGTGCCAGCAGCTACGTCTCGGCCATTAACTATGGCTACACCTTC. Residues: CASSYVSAINYGYTF.

DNA of the CDR3: TGTGCCAGCAGCTTTGGACAGGGGGCGCCCATTCAGTACTTC. It specifies CASSFGQGAPIQYF. The rearrangement uses TRBV7-2 and TRBJ2-4; 11 bases fit TRBD1. CDR1 SGHTA and CDR2 FQGNSA come from the germline V gene. The CDR3 consists of 14 residues. Trimming cost V 3 bases and J 9 bases; bases outside gene matches: 4.

The CDR3 sequence: CASSYLGNGELFF. The CDR3 DNA sequence: TGTGCCAGCAGTTACTTGGGTAACGGGGAGCTGTTTTTT. The V call is TRBV6-6, the J call TRBJ2-2; no firm D call. The CDR3 is 13 residues long. V was pared by 1 base and J by 7 bases, with 7 bases between. Germline V CDR1 and CDR2: MNHNY, SVGAGI (reference sequence).

The rearrangement uses TRBV7-2 and TRBJ2-7; D is uncertain. CDR3 length equals 13 residues. CDR1 SGHTA and CDR2 FQGNSA come from the germline V gene. V shed 6 bases and J shed 2 bases, with 11 bases lying between them. CDR3 sequence: CASSPDPPYEQYF. The DNA for the CDR3 is TGTGCCAGCAGTCCCGACCCCCCCTACGAGCAGTACTTC.

The chain couples TRBV6-2 or TRBV6-3 to TRBJ2-4, with TRBD1 matching over 7 bases. CDR1 MNHEY and CDR2 SVGEGT come from the germline V gene. The ends lost 5 bases at V and 12 bases at J; junction bases unmatched: 7. The CDR3 is 12 residues long. The CDR3 nucleotides are TGTGCCAGCAGTCCCTCCAGGGGGAATCAGTACTTC. This encodes CASSPSRGNQYF.

V and J are TRBV4-3 and TRBJ2-5; 8 bases are a match to TRBD2. The CDR3 consists of 15 residues. With V trimmed by 1 base and J by 4 bases, 5 bases remained unmatched. From germline, CDR1 is LGHNA and CDR2 YSLEER. CDR3 protein: CASSQAGGAGETQYF. CDR3 DNA sequence: TGCGCCAGCAGCCAAGCCGGGGGGGCGGGAGAGACCCAGTACTTC.